This T cell receptor beta chain was obtained from a study of T-cell memory formation after mild COVID-19. Study details: Clusters of TCRs were largely donor specific.

This clonotype was observed many times. No antigen is known for it. The CDR3 runs to 13 residues. The ends were cut back, 5 bases at V and 7 bases at J, with 12 bases in the middle. Via MiXCR, TCRdb re-called the 5' RACE reads, giving one row per CDR3 protein. The sample holds around 300,000 distinct CDR3 sequences; 8.2% are singletons and the top ten take 22%. General study results and limits: Clones that contracted from day 15 to 85 were balanced CD4/CD8, while later expanders leaned CD4+. Largely, contracting CD4+ clones fell within CM and EM, and contracting CD8+ clones within EMRA. Some clones that responded were present in memory (sampled pre-infection), which suggests cross-reactive memory joined.

Sequenced input: PBMCs or a T cell subset sorted from them (not recorded which). This chain uses TRBV12-3 or TRBV12-4 with TRBJ2-1, with D unclear. The receptor was derived from a man younger than 30 who had mild COVID-19 (a few samples of this study predate the infection). Cell type and time point are not known. The CDR3 protein is CASSPRVGNEQFF. The CDR3, as DNA: TGTGCCAGCAGTCCCCGGGTCGGGAATGAGCAGTTCTTC.